Listed below are T cell receptor beta chains from one sample, sequenced in a study of blood T cells in healthy people across ages. TCRdb re-analysed the 5' RACE reads in MiXCR, keeping a single row per CDR3 protein. The sample lists 870,000 or so distinct CDR3 sequences; around 26% were seen once. The sequencing sample was made of blood. The receptors shown here come from a woman of 80 years or more in good health. The CDR3 runs from the conserved cysteine through the conserved F or W. D genes are given only for firm matches. Some rows mark clone size as missing; the rest say once, few, many or name a class of expanded clone.

size	D	J	V	CDR3	DNA
few	.	TRBJ1-6	TRBV30	CAWSILNSPIVLNLHF	TGTGCCTGGAGTATTCTCAACAGCCCGATTGTCTTAAACCTCCACTTT
.	TRBD1	TRBJ1-2	TRBV28	CAGTGGPFGYTF	TGTGCCGGAACAGGGGGTCCGTTTGGCTACACCTTC
.	TRBD2	TRBJ2-5	TRBV7-8	CASSLGRGGALYNEQYF	TGTGCCAGCAGCTTAGGGCGGGGGGGGGCCCTCTACAATGAGCAGTACTTC
many	TRBD2	TRBJ2-5	TRBV4-3	CASSHSGGANEQYF	TGCGCCAGCAGCCATAGCGGGGGGGCGAATGAGCAGTACTTC
many	TRBD1	TRBJ2-5	TRBV5-6	CASSVSGQGRETQYF	TGTGCCAGCAGCGTATCGGGACAGGGAAGGGAGACCCAGTACTTC
many	.	TRBJ1-1	TRBV10-2	CASRQMNTEAFF	TGCGCCAGCAGACAGATGAACACTGAAGCTTTCTTT
.	.	TRBJ2-2	TRBV6-2/TRBV6-3	CASSYSIGELFF	TGTGCCAGCAGTTACTCAATCGGGGAGCTGTTTTTT
.	.	TRBJ1-4	TRBV7-2	CAGSPPGSRVEEKLFF	TGTGCCGGCAGCCCACCCGGGAGCAGGGTTGAAGAAAAACTGTTTTTT
many	TRBD1	TRBJ2-7	TRBV12-3/TRBV12-4	CASSHGTALSYEQYF	TGTGCCAGCAGTCACGGGACAGCTCTCTCCTACGAGCAGTACTTC
few	.	TRBJ1-6	TRBV6-5	CASSYRIRDFSPLHF	TGTGCCAGCAGTTACCGGATCCGGGACTTTTCACCCCTCCACTTT
few	TRBD2	TRBJ2-7	TRBV23-1	CASSLIVAGGLYEQYF	TGCGCCAGCAGTCTTATAGTAGCGGGGGGCCTATACGAGCAGTACTTC
.	.	TRBJ1-4	TRBV30	CAWSPSNEKLFF	TGTGCCTGGAGTCCTTCAAATGAAAAACTGTTTTTT
.	TRBD2	TRBJ2-1	TRBV18	CASSPGLAVETQFF	TGTGCCAGCTCACCCGGACTAGCAGTAGAGACCCAGTTCTTC
.	.	TRBJ1-2	TRBV7-2	CASGPLTVTNYGYTF	TGTGCCAGCGGCCCCTTGACAGTAACTAACTATGGCTACACCTTC
many	.	TRBJ1-6	TRBV10-2	CASKIGRVNSPLHF	TGCGCCAGCAAGATAGGCAGAGTTAATTCACCCCTCCACTTT
.	.	TRBJ2-3	TRBV20-1	CSVPRGANRPTQYF	TGCAGTGTCCCACGGGGGGCTAATCGTCCAACGCAGTATTTT